The sequence of this T cell receptor beta chain was determined in a study of T cell responses to AZD1222 COVID-19 vaccine. CDR1 and CDR2 (germline): SGDLS, YYNGEE. V dropped 1 base and J dropped 1 base, with 9 bases sitting between them. The CDR3 is made up of 15 amino acids. Produced via immunoSEQ multiplex PCR; TCRdb's table is partial and in-frame only. The sample has about 150,000 clones; around 90% are singletons. The source of this sequence is an adult in good health. Sequencing was performed on peripheral blood, taken on day 0 of AZD1222 vaccination. The J gene is TRBJ2-1, the V gene TRBV9, with a weak D call TRBD1 (6 bases). As DNA, the CDR3 is TGTGCCAGCAGCGTACAGGGGATTTCCTACAATGAGCAGTTCTTC. Translating it yields CASSVQGISYNEQFF.